The clone carrying this T cell receptor (beta chain) was seen many times. cDNA was made from 500 ng RNA using alpha and beta constant primers. Separate chain-specific third strand synthesis with multiplexing indices produced the alpha and beta libraries. TCRdb reanalysed the 5' RACE reads using MiXCR and keeps one entry per CDR3 protein. The sample carries about 10,000 distinct CDR3 sequences, over 4.5% recorded once. V lost 2 bases to trimming and J lost 1 base, with 11 bases between them. The CDR3 sequence is 15 residues long. The germline V gene has CDR1 KGHSH and CDR2 LQKENI. This entry is derived from a study of HIV-infected patients and healthy controls. Looking at the study overall: By the second bleed, viral load was undetectable in 11 of 16 patients.

No cell fractionation was done, so the repertoire covers all unsorted peripheral blood T cells. The source is an adult with HIV infection. This specimen consisted of blood, obtained before antiretroviral therapy. This rearrangement joins TRBV18 to TRBJ1-1; D is perhaps TRBD1 (5 bases). CDR3 bases: TGTGCCAGCTCACCAGGAGGGGAGGGGAACACTGAAGCTTTCTTT. This translates into CASSPGGEGNTEAFF.